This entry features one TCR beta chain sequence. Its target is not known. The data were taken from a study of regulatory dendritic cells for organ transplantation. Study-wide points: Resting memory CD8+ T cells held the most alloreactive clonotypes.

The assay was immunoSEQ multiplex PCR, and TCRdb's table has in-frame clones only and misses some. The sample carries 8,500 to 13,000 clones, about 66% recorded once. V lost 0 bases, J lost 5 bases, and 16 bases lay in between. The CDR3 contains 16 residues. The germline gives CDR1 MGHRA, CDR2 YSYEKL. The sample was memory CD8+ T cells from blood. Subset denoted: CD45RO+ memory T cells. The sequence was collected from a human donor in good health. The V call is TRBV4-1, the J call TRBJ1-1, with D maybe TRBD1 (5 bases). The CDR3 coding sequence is TGCGCCAGCAGCCAAGATCCCCCAGGGCGGGTGACTGAAGCTTTCTTT. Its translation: CASSQDPPGRVTEAFF.